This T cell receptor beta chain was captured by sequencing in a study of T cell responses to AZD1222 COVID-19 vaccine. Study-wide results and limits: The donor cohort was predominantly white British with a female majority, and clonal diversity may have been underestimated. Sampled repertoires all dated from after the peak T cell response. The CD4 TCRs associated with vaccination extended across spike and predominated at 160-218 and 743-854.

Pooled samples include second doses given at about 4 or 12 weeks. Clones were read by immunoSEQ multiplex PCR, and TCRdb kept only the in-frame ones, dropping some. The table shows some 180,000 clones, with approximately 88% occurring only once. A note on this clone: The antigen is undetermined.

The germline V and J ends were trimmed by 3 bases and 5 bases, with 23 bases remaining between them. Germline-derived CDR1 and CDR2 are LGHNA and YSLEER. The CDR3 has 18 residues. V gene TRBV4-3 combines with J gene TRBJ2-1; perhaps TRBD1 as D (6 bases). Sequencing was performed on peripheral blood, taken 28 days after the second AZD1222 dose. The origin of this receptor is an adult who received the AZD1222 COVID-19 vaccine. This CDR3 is CASSQSAETGYHDNEQFF. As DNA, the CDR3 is TGCGCCAGCAGCCAGTCGGCGGAAACAGGGTATCACGACAATGAGCAGTTCTTC.